The 2 T cell receptor beta chains below come from one sample, sequenced in a study of Graves' ophthalmopathy and Graves' hyperthyroidism. The authors amplified TCR beta CDR3 regions, and they did so from RNA transcripts for repertoire sequencing. An opening RT-PCR round employed HTBI primers and preceded a second-round multiplex PCR. TCRdb re-called the multiplex PCR reads with MiXCR, one entry per CDR3 protein. Of about 210,000 distinct CDR3 sequences listed, roughly 29% are singletons. Material for sequencing was peripheral blood. The receptors were gathered from a man aged 50 to 60 with Graves' ophthalmopathy.

This chain uses TRBV6-5 with TRBJ2-5, with 7 bases fitting TRBD1. This CDR3 has 16 residues. Germline CDR1 is MNHEY and CDR2 is SVGAGI. J gave up 1 base and V 0 bases, and 5 bases lay outside the gene matches. The CDR3 here is CASSYSLTGLQETQYF. The CDR3 region has the DNA TGTGCCAGCAGTTACTCGTTGACAGGGCTCCAAGAGACCCAGTACTTC.

This clonotype was detected many times. The chain recombines TRBV11-2 with TRBJ2-7; D is uncertain. V lost 8 bases and J lost 7, with 12 bases in between. The CDR3 length is 11 residues. The germline V gene has CDR1 SGHAT and CDR2 FQNNGV. Here the CDR3 reads CASADLLEQYF. The DNA for the CDR3 is TGTGCCAGCGCTGACCTCTTGGAGCAGTACTTC.